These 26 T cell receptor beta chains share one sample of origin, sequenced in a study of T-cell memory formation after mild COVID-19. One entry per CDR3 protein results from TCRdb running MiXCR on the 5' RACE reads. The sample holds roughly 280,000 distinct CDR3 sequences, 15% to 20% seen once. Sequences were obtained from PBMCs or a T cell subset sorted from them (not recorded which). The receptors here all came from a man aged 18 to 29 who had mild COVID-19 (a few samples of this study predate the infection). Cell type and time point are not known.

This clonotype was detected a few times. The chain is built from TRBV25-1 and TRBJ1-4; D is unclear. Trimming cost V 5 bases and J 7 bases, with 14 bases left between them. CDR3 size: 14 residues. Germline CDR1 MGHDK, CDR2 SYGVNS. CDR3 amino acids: CASSLPGAPEKLFF. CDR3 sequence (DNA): TGTGCCAGCAGTCTGCCAGGCGCCCCTGAAAAACTGTTTTTT.

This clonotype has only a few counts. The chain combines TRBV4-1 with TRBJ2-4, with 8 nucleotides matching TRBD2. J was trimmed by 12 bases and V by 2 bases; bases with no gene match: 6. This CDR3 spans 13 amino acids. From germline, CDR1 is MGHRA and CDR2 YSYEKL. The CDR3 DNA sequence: TGCGCCAGCAGCCAACCGGGACTAGGGTCTCAGTACTTC. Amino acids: CASSQPGLGSQYF.

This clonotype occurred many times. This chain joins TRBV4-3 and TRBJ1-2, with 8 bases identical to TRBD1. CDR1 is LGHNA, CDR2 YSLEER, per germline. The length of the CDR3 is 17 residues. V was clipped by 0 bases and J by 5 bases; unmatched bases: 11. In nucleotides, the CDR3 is TGCGCCAGCAGCCAAGATAGTAGACAGGGGCCGCGGTATGGCTACACCTTC. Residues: CASSQDSRQGPRYGYTF.

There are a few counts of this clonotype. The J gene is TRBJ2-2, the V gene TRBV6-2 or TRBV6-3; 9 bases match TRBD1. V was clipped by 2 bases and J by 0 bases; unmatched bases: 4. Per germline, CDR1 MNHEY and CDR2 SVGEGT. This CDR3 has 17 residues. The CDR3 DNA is TGTGCCAGCAGTTACCCTGACAGGGGGTCGAACACCGGGGAGCTGTTTTTT. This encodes CASSYPDRGSNTGELFF.

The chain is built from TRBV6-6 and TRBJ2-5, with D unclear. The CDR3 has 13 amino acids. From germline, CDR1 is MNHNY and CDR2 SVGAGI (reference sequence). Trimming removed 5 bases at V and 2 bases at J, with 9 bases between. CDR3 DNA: TGTGCCAGCAGTACTGTAGGTCAAGAGACCCAGTACTTC. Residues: CASSTVGQETQYF.

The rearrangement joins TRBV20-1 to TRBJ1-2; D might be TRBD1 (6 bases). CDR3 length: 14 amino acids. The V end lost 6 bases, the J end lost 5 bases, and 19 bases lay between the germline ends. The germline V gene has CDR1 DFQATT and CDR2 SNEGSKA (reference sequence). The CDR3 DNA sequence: TGCAGTGCCACACCCCCGGACAGAGATTATGGCTACACCTTC. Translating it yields CSATPPDRDYGYTF.

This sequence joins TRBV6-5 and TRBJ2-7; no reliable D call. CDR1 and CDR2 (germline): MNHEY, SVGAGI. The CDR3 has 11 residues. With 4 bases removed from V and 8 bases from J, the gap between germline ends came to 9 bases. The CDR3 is CASSSQGQQYF. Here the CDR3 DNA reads TGTGCCAGCAGTTCCCAAGGGCAGCAGTACTTC.

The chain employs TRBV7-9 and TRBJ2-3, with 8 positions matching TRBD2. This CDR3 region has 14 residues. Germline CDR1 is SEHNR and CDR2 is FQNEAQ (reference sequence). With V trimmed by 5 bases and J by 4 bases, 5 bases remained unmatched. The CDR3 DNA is TGTGCCAGCAGCGGGGGACTAGGGGCAGATACGCAGTATTTT. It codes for CASSGGLGADTQYF.

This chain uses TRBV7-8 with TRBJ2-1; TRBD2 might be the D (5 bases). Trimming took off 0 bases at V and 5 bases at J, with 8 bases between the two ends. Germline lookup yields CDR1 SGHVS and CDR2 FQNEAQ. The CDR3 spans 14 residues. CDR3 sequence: CASSLARAHNEQFF. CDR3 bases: TGTGCCAGCAGCTTAGCGAGGGCCCACAATGAGCAGTTCTTC.

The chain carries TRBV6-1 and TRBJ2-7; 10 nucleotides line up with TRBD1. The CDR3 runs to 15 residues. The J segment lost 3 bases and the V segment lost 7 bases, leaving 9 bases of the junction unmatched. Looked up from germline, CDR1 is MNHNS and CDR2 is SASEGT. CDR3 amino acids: CASNVRDRGDYEQYF. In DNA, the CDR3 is TGTGCCAGCAATGTCCGGGACAGGGGCGACTACGAGCAGTACTTC.

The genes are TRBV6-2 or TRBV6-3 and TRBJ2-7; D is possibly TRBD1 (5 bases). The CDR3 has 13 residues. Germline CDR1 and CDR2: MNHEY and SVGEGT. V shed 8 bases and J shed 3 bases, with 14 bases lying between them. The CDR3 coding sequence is TGTGCCAGCGGCTTTACGGACAACTACGAGCAGTACTTC. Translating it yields CASGFTDNYEQYF.

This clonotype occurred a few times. The CDR3 DNA follows: TGTGCCAGCAGCTTCCAGGGAGGGGAGCAGTACGTC. Its protein is CASSFQGGEQYV. This sequence joins TRBV7-9 and TRBJ2-7; TRBD2 matches at 7 bases. Germline values: CDR1 SEHNR, CDR2 FQNEAQ (reference sequence). The CDR3 loop spans 12 amino acids. V dropped 3 bases and J dropped 7; count of bases not matched to a gene: 3.

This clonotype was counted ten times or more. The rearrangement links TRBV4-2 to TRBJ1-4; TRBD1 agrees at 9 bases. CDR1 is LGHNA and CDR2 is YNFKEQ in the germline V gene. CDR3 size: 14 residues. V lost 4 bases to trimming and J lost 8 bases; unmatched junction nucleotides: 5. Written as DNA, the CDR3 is TGTGCCAGCAGCCCGGGACAGGGTGGCGAAAAACTGTTTTTT. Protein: CASSPGQGGEKLFF.

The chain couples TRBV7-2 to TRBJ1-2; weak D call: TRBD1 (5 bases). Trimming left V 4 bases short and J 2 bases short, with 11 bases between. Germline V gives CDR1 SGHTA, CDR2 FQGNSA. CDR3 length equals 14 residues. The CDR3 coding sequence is TGTGCCAGCAGCTCTCGGGACGGGAACTATGGCTACACCTTC. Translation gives CASSSRDGNYGYTF.

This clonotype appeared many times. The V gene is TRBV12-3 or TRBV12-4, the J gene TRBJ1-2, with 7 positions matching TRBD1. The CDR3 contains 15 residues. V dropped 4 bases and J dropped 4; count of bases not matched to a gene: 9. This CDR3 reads CASSSPRTGVYGYTF. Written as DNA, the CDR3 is TGTGCCAGCAGTTCCCCCCGTACAGGGGTCTATGGCTACACCTTC.

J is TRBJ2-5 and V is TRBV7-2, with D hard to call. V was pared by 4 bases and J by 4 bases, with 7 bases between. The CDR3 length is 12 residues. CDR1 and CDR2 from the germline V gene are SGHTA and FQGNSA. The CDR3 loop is CASSSSLETQYF. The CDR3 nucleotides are TGTGCCAGCAGCTCGTCCTTAGAGACCCAGTACTTC.

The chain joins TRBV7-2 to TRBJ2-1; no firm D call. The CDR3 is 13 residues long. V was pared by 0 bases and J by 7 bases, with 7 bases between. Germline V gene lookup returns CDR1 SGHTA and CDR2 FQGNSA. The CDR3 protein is CASSLAGRNEQFF. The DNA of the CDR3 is TGTGCCAGCAGCTTAGCTGGGCGGAATGAGCAGTTCTTC.

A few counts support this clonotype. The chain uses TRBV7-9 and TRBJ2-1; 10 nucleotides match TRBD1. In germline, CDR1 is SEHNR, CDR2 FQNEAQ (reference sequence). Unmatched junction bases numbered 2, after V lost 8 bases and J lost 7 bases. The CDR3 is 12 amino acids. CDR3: CASGTGANEQFF. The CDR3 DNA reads TGTGCCAGCGGGACAGGGGCAAATGAGCAGTTCTTC.

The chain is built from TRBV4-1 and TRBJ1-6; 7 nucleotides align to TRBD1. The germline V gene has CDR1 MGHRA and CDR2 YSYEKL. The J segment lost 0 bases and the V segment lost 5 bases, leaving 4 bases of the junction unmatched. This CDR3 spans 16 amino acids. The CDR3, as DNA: TGCGCCAGCAGCTGGACAGGAAGCTCCTATAATTCACCCCTCCACTTT. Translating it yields CASSWTGSSYNSPLHF.

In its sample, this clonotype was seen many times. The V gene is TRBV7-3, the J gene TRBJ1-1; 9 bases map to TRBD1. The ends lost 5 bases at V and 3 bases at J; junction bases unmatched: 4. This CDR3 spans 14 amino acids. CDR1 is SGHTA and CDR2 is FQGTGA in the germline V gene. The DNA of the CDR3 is TGTGCCAGCAGCCGACGACAGGGGGACACTGAAGCTTTCTTT. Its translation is CASSRRQGDTEAFF.

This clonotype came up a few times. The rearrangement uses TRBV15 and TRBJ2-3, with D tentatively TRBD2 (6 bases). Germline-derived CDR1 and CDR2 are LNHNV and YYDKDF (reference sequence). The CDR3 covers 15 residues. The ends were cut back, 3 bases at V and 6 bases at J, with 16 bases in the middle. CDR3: CATSSPGRGWDTQYF. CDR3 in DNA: TGTGCCACCAGCAGCCCCGGGCGGGGATGGGATACGCAGTATTTT.

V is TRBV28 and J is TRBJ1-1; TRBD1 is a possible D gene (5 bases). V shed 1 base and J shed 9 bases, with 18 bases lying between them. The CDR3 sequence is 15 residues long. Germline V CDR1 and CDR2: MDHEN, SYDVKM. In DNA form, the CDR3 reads TGTGCCAGCAGTTTATCGGTGGGACCCACAGCAAAAGCTTTCTTT. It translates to CASSLSVGPTAKAFF.

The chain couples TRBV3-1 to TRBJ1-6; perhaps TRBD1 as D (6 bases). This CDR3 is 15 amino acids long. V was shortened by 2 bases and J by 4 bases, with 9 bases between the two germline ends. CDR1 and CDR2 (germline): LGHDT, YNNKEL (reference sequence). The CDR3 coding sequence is TGTGCCAGCAGCCAAAGGACAGCATATAATTCACCCCTCCACTTT. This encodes CASSQRTAYNSPLHF.

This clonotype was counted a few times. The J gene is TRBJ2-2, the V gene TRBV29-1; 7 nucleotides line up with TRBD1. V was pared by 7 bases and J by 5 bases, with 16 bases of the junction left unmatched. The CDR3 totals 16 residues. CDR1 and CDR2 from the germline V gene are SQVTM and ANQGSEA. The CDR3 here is CSAEGSRGIKTGELFF. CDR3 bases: TGCAGCGCCGAAGGGTCCAGGGGGATCAAGACCGGGGAGCTGTTTTTT.

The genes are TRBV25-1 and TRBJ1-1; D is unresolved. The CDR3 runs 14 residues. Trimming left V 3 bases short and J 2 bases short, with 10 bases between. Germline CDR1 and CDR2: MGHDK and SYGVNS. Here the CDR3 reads CASSDHPGNTEAFF. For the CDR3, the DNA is TGTGCCAGCAGTGACCACCCAGGTAACACTGAAGCTTTCTTT.

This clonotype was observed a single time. CDR3 sequence reads: CASSGMGAGNTIYF. DNA for the CDR3: TGCGCCAGCAGCGGGATGGGGGCTGGAAACACCATATATTTT. The gene calls are TRBV4-1 and TRBJ1-3, with D perhaps TRBD1 (5 bases). The CDR3 loop spans 14 amino acids. The germline CDR1 and CDR2 sequences are MGHRA and YSYEKL. Trimming removed 5 bases at V and 2 bases at J, with 10 bases between.